This T cell receptor beta chain came from a study of blood T cells in healthy people across ages. Points from the study as a whole: Higher diversity and more naive CD4+ cells were features of long-lived donors, compared to aged donors.

A second PCR, run for roughly 7 to 11 cycles, used a sample-barcoded 5' primer plus a J-beta primer mix. TCRdb analysed the 5' RACE reads with MiXCR anew, one entry per CDR3 protein. The repertoire holds about 1.4 million distinct CDR3 sequences, with almost 60% as singletons. This clonotype has just a few counts. The antigen is undetermined. Donation came from healthy Caucasian individuals in Russia who were aged roughly 6 to 95. This CDR3 spans 17 amino acids. V was clipped by 5 bases and J by 6 bases; unmatched bases: 16. This chain joins TRBV12-3 or TRBV12-4 and TRBJ2-4; 7 nucleotides line up with TRBD2. Sequencing was performed on blood. This TCR was sampled from a man in his late teens or twenties in good health. The CDR3, as DNA: TGTGCCAGCAGTGCCTTCCGGGAGGCAGCAAAGGGAAACATTCAGTACTTC. This gives the protein CASSAFREAAKGNIQYF.